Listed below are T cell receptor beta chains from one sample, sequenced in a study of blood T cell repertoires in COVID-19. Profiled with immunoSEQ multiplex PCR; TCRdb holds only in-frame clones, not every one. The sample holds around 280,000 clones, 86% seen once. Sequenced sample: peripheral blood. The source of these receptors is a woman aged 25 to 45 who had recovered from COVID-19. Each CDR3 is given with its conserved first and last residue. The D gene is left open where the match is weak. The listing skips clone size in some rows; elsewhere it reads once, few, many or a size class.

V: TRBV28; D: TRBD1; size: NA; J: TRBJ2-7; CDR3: CASRAPGQGSYEQYF; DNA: TGTGCCAGCAGGGCGCCGGGACAGGGGTCATACGAGCAGTACTTC
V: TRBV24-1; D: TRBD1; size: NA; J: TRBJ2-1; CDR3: CATSDRDRADNEQFF; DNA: TGTGCCACCAGTGACCGGGACAGAGCTGACAATGAGCAGTTCTTC
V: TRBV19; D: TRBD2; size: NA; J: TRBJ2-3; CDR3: CASNPSEAGASTDTQYF; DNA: TGTGCCAGTAACCCCTCGGAGGCGGGAGCTAGCACAGATACGCAGTATTTT
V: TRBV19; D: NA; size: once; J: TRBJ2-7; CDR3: CASSIVGSAETIYEQYF; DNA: TGTGCCAGTAGTATAGTCGGGTCGGCAGAAACTATCTACGAGCAGTACTTC
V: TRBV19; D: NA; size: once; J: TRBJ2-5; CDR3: CASSPTYGYQETQYF; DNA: TGTGCCAGTAGTCCCACGTACGGGTACCAAGAGACCCAGTACTTC
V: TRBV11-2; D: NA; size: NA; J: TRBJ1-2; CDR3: CASSPGTKPNYGYTF; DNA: TGTGCCAGCAGCCCCGGGACAAAGCCTAACTATGGCTACACCTTC
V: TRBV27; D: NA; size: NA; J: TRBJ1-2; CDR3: CASSLQGPYGYTF; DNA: TGTGCCAGCAGTTTGCAGGGTCCCTATGGCTACACCTTC
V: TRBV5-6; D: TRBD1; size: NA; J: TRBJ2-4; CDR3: CASSGDRELAKNIQYF; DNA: TGTGCCAGCAGTGGGGACAGAGAGTTAGCCAAAAACATTCAGTACTTC
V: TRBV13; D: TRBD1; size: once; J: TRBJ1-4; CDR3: CASRRTGGSEKLFF; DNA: TGTGCCAGCAGGCGCACAGGGGGCAGTGAAAAACTGTTTTTT
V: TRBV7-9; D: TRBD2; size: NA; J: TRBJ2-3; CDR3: CASAFLGGASDTQYF; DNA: TGTGCCAGCGCGTTCCTCGGGGGGGCTTCAGATACGCAGTATTTT
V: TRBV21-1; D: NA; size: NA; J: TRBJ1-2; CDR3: CASSKGGGIGGYTF; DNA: TGTGCCAGCAGCAAAGGGGGGGGTATCGGCGGCTACACCTTC
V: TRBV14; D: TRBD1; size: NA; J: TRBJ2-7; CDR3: CAALREQGIYEQYF; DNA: TGTGCAGCGCTAAGAGAACAGGGGATCTACGAGCAGTACTTC
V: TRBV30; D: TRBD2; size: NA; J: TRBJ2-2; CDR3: CAWSVLAGDTGELFF; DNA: TGTGCCTGGAGTGTACTAGCGGGGGACACCGGGGAGCTGTTTTTT
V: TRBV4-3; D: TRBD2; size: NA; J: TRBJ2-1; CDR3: CASSQVLAGGFHEQFF; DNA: TGCGCCAGCAGCCAAGTTCTAGCGGGAGGGTTCCATGAGCAGTTCTTC
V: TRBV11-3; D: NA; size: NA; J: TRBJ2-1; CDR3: CASSVTREQGIEQFF; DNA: TGTGCCAGCAGCGTCACTCGGGAGCAGGGAATTGAGCAGTTCTTC
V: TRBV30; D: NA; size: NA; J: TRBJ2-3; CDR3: CAWSEGLSWDTQYF; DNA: TGTGCCTGGAGTGAAGGACTCTCTTGGGATACGCAGTATTTT
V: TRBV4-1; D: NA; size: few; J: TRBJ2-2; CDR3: CASSQEGGNTGELFF; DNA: TGCGCCAGCAGCCAAGAAGGCGGAAACACCGGGGAGCTGTTTTTT
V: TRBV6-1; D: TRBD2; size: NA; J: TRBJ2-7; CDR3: CASSERAGGPYEQYF; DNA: TGTGCCAGCAGTGAAAGGGCGGGAGGGCCTTACGAGCAGTACTTC
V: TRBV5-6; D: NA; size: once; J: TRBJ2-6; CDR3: CASSPDRLPVLTF; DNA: TGTGCCAGCAGCCCTGATAGACTGCCCGTCCTGACTTTC
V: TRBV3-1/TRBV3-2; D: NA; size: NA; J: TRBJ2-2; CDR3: CASSQDSGSGELFF; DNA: TGTGCCAGCAGCCAAGACTCCGGGTCCGGGGAGCTGTTTTTT
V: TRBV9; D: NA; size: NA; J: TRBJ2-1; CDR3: CASSGRASYNEQFF; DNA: TGTGCCAGCAGCGGGCGGGCCTCCTACAATGAGCAGTTCTTC
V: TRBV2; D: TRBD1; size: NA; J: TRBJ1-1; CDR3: CASSLEGQGNEAFF; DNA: TGTGCCAGCAGTTTGGAGGGACAGGGTAATGAAGCTTTCTTT
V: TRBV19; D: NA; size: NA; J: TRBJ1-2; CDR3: CASSIGGATGYGYTF; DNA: TGTGCCAGTAGTATTGGCGGGGCGACTGGCTATGGCTACACCTTC
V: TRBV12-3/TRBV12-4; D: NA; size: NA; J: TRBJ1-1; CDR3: CASRDILNTEAFF; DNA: TGTGCCAGCAGGGACATCCTGAACACTGAAGCTTTCTTT
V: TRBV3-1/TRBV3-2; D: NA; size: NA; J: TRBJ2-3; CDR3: CASSPPGRDTQYF; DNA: TGTGCCAGCAGCCCACCGGGAAGAGATACGCAGTATTTT
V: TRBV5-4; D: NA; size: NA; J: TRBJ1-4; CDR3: CASSSQGIEEKLFF; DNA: TGTGCCAGCAGCTCACAGGGAATTGAGGAAAAACTGTTTTTT
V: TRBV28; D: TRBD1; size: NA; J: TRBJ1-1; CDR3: CASSTRTGYLDTEAFF; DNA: TGTGCCAGCAGTACCAGGACAGGCTACCTGGACACTGAAGCTTTCTTT
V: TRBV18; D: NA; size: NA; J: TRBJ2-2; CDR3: CASPVAENTGELFF; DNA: TGTGCCAGCCCCGTAGCGGAGAACACCGGGGAGCTGTTTTTT
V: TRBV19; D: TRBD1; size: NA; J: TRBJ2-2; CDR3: CASSAVPATGAPGELFF; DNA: TGTGCCAGTAGTGCCGTGCCCGCGACAGGGGCCCCCGGGGAGCTGTTTTTT
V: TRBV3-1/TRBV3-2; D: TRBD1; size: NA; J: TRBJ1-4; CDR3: CASSGTGGEKLFF; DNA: TGTGCCAGCAGCGGGACAGGTGGTGAAAAACTGTTTTTT
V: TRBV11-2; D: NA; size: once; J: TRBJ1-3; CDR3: CASSLFGGRGNTIYF; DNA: TGTGCCAGCAGCTTATTCGGGGGAAGGGGAAACACCATATATTTT
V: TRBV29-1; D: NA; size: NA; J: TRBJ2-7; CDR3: CSARGSYEQYF; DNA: TGCAGCGCCAGGGGCTCCTACGAGCAGTACTTC
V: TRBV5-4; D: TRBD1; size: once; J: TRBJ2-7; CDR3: CASSQGTAVTYEQYF; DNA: TGTGCCAGCAGCCAAGGGACAGCCGTTACCTACGAGCAGTACTTC
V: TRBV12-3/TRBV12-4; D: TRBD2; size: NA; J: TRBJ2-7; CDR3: CASSAGDYEQYF; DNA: TGTGCCAGCTCCGCGGGGGACTACGAGCAGTACTTC
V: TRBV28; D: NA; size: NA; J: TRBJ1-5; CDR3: CATEAGIEPQHF; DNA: TGTGCCACCGAGGCGGGGATAGAGCCCCAGCATTTT
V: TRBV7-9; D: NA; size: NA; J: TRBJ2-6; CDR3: CASNPIRGSGSGANVLTF; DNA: TGTGCCAGCAACCCAATACGAGGGTCGGGCTCTGGGGCCAACGTCCTGACTTTC
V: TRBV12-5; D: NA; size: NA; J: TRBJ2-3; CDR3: CASGRDSLTDTQYF; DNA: TGTGCTAGTGGCCGCGACAGTCTCACAGATACGCAGTATTTT
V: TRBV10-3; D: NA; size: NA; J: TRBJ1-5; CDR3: CAISEQGPVSPQHF; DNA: TGTGCCATCAGTGAGCAGGGGCCCGTGTCGCCCCAGCATTTT
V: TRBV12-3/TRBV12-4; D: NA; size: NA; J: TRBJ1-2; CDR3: CASRDTNYGYTF; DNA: TGTGCCAGCAGGGACACCAACTATGGCTACACCTTC
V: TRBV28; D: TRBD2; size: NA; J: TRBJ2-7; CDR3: CASSFAGVIHEQYF; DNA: TGTGCCAGCAGTTTCGCGGGAGTAATTCACGAGCAGTACTTC
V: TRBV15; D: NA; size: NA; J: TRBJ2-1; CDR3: CATSRDLVNEQFF; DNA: TGTGCCACCAGCAGAGATTTAGTTAATGAGCAGTTCTTC
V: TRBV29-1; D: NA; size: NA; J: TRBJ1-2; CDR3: CSVGTGMYGYTF; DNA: TGCAGCGTGGGAACAGGGATGTATGGCTACACCTTC
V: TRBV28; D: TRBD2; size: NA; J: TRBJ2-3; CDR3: CASSEASGSPSDTQYF; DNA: TGTGCCAGCAGTGAAGCGAGCGGGAGTCCCTCAGATACGCAGTATTTT
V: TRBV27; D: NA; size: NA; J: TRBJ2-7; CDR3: CASRPSERYEQYF; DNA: TGTGCCAGCAGACCTAGCGAGCGATACGAGCAGTACTTC
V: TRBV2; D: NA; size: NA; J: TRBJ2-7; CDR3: CASSRSYTGEQYF; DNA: TGTGCCAGCAGCCGGAGCTACACTGGCGAGCAGTACTTC
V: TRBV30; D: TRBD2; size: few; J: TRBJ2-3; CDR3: CAWAGLATDTQYF; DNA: TGTGCCTGGGCGGGACTAGCGACAGATACGCAGTATTTT
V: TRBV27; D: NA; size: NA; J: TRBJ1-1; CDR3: CASSRLFPLEAEAFF; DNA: TGTGCCAGCAGCCGACTATTTCCCCTAGAGGCTGAAGCTTTCTTT
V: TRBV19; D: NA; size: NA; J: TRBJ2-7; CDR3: CASSPSQGNPYEQYF; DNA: TGTGCCAGTAGTCCGTCACAGGGAAACCCCTACGAGCAGTACTTC
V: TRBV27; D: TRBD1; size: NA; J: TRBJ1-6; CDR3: CASRPTGGNSPLHF; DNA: TGTGCCAGCAGGCCGACAGGGGGAAATTCACCCCTCCACTTT
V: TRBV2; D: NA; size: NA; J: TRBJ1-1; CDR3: CASYKIMNTEAFF; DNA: TGTGCCAGTTACAAGATCATGAACACTGAAGCTTTCTTT
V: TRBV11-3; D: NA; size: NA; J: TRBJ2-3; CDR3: CASSLSTSGTDTQYF; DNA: TGTGCCAGCAGCTTATCTACGTCCGGGACAGATACGCAGTATTTT
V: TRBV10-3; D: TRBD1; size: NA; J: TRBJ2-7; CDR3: CAISSTGGYEQYF; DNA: TGTGCCATCAGTTCTACAGGGGGCTACGAGCAGTACTTC
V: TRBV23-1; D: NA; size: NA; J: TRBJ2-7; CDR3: CASRTGYEQYF; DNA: TGCGCCAGTCGGACTGGCTACGAGCAGTACTTC
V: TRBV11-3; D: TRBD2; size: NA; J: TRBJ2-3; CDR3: CASSYPEVGGPRDTQYF; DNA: TGTGCCAGCAGCTACCCTGAGGTGGGAGGGCCAAGAGATACGCAGTATTTT
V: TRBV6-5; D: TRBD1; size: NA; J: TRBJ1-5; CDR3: CASSTTGQGYQPQHF; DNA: TGTGCCAGCAGTACGACGGGACAGGGATATCAGCCCCAGCATTTT
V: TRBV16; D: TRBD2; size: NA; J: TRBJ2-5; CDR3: CASSQLSGLAGGQETQYF; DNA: TGTGCCAGCAGCCAATTAAGCGGACTAGCGGGAGGGCAAGAGACCCAGTACTTC
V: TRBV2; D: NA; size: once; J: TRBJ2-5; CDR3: CASSDLGVEETQYF; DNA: TGTGCCAGCAGTGACTTAGGGGTTGAGGAGACCCAGTACTTC